The rows below give T cell receptor beta chains drawn from one sample of a study of Ad26.COV2.S vaccination and SARS-CoV-2 variants. Data came from immunoSEQ multiplex PCR; TCRdb stores just in-frame clones and leaves some out. The repertoire consists of under 550,000 clones, with about 93% occurring once and the leading ten covering approximately 12%. Sequencing used peripheral blood, obtained in a trial of Ad26.COV2.S vaccine versus placebo. These receptors originate from a person between 18 and 65 years old who received the Ad26.COV2.S COVID-19 vaccine or a placebo. The conserved cysteine and the conserved F or W are not part of the CDR3 here. A D gene is named only where the DNA matches it firmly.

TRBV6-2/TRBV6-3,TRBD1,12,TRBJ1-5,ASSSQGSNQPQH
TRBV6-2/TRBV6-3,TRBD2,15,TRBJ2-3,ASSQRLAGVLTDTQY
TRBV7-2,NA,10,TRBJ2-3,ASSLATDTQY
TRBV30,TRBD2,12,TRBJ2-7,AWRHSGVGGEQY
TRBV19,NA,12,TRBJ1-3,ASIHSHKGNTIY
TRBV5-8,NA,13,TRBJ1-2,ASSLVQGGGYGYT
TRBV25-1,NA,13,TRBJ1-3,ASSEFGGTGNTIY
TRBV5-1,NA,9,TRBJ1-1,ASSANTEAF
TRBV18,NA,14,TRBJ2-3,ASSPPRHEGTDTQY
TRBV30,NA,15,TRBJ1-1,AWRSPRGERRDTEAF
TRBV5-6,NA,11,TRBJ2-1,ASSFGQINEQF
TRBV27,TRBD2,16,TRBJ2-7,ASSSWTSGRLSVYEQY
TRBV18,TRBD1,11,TRBJ1-1,ASSPRTGEFAF
TRBV6-2/TRBV6-3,NA,15,TRBJ1-5,ASSYVWRVGVNQPQH
TRBV7-8,TRBD2,12,TRBJ2-7,ASSPSGGSYEQY
TRBV9,TRBD2,14,TRBJ2-3,ASSVSGRALGDTQY
TRBV2,NA,12,TRBJ1-6,ASTNKQSNSPLH
TRBV4-3,NA,13,TRBJ1-1,ASSQVTGVNTEAF
TRBV11-3,NA,11,TRBJ2-1,ASSSLGGDEQF
TRBV28,NA,11,TRBJ1-2,ASSLRETDGYT
TRBV6-4,NA,13,TRBJ2-1,ASRPEGDPVHEQF
TRBV28,NA,13,TRBJ2-7,ASSLSDNPSYEQY
TRBV10-3,TRBD2,10,TRBJ2-5,AIRGEGETQY
TRBV19,NA,11,TRBJ1-2,ASRTDTRDGYT
TRBV9,NA,13,TRBJ2-3,ASSVDSDGTDTQY
TRBV23-1,TRBD1,12,TRBJ1-5,ATYRTGGLQPQH
TRBV4-1,TRBD2,15,TRBJ2-2,ASSQDGAGVNTGELF
TRBV30,TRBD2,12,TRBJ2-1,AWKGLAAYNEQF
TRBV7-9,NA,13,TRBJ2-1,ASSQIGRLVHEQF